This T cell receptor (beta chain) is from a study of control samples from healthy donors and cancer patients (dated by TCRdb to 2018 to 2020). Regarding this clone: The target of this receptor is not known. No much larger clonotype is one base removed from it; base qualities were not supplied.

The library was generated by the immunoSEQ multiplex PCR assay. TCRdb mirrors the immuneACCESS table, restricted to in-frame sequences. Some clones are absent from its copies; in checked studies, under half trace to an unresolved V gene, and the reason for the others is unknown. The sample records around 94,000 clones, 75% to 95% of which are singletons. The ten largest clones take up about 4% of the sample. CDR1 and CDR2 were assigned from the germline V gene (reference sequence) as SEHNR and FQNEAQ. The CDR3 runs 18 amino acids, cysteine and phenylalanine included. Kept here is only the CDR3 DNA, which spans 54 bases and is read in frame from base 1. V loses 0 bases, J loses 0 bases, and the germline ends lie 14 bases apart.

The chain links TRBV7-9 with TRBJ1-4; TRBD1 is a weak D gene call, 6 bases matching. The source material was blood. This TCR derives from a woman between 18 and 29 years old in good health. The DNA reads TGTGCCAGCAGCTTAGCTTGGTCAGGGGTGGCAACTAATGAAAAACTGTTTTTT. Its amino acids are CASSLAWSGVATNEKLFF.